Listed below are T cell receptor beta chains from one sample, sequenced in a study of vaccination and CD4 T cells after COVID-19. The antigens these receptors bind are not known. TCRdb reanalysed the PCR reads using MiXCR and keeps one entry per CDR3 protein. The sample includes 15,000 to 20,000 distinct CDR3 sequences, under 60% of them seen just once. The starting material was CD4+ T cells from blood, cultured in vitro, obtained after SARS-CoV-2 vaccination. Every receptor here comes from a human donor who had recovered from COVID-19. The CDR3 runs from the conserved cysteine through the conserved F or W. Each record gives: clone size, V gene, J gene, D gene, CDR3 protein, CDR3 DNA. A D gene is named only where the DNA matches it firmly. Clone size, where shown, is once, few, many, or a class for clones that have expanded.

NA	TRBV4-1	TRBJ2-4	TRBD2	CASSQGLLAGGRGNIQYF	TGCGCCAGCAGCCAAGGGCTACTAGCGGGGGGGAGGGGGAACATTCAGTACTTC
NA	TRBV18	TRBJ1-2	NA	CASSPVGYGYTF	TGTGCCAGCTCACCAGTGGGGTATGGCTACACCTTC
NA	TRBV5-8	TRBJ2-1	NA	CASSLYRDIQFF	TGTGCCAGCAGCTTGTACCGGGACATCCAGTTCTTC
few	TRBV6-2/TRBV6-3	TRBJ2-5	TRBD2	CASRVAGGEETQYF	TGTGCCAGCCGCGTAGCGGGGGGGGAAGAGACCCAGTACTTC
NA	TRBV24-1	TRBJ2-2	NA	CATSDGGDPSNTGELFF	TGTGCCACCAGTGATGGGGGCGACCCCTCGAACACCGGGGAGCTGTTTTTT
NA	TRBV24-1	TRBJ2-1	TRBD2	CATSDPSGAYNEQFF	TGTGCCACCAGTGACCCTAGCGGAGCCTACAATGAGCAGTTCTTC
NA	TRBV24-1	TRBJ2-3	TRBD1	CATSEQGATDTQYF	TGTGCCACCAGTGAGCAGGGGGCCACAGATACGCAGTATTTT
NA	TRBV6-2/TRBV6-3	TRBJ2-5	NA	CASTPGEQKYF	TGTGCCAGCACCCCCGGGGAACAGAAGTACTTC
NA	TRBV7-3	TRBJ1-2	TRBD1	CASSTDRVFGYTF	TGTGCCAGCAGCACGGACAGGGTCTTTGGCTACACCTTC
few	TRBV10-2	TRBJ2-2	NA	CASSDIGNTGELFF	TGCGCCAGCAGTGACATCGGTAACACCGGGGAGCTGTTTTTT
NA	TRBV6-1	TRBJ1-6	NA	CASSGRSSYNSPLHF	TGTGCCAGCAGTGGCAGGAGCTCCTATAATTCACCCCTCCACTTT
NA	TRBV10-3	TRBJ1-3	NA	CAISDYRGNTIYF	TGTGCCATCAGTGATTACAGGGGAAACACCATATATTTT
NA	TRBV7-2	TRBJ2-7	NA	CASSSIEGSEQYF	TGTGCCAGCAGCTCAATTGAGGGGAGTGAGCAGTACTTC
NA	TRBV20-1	TRBJ1-4	NA	CSASARGPTNEKLFF	TGCAGTGCGAGTGCCAGGGGCCCGACCAATGAAAAACTGTTTTTT
NA	TRBV6-1	TRBJ1-2	NA	CASSAGLGGFGLRYGYTF	TGTGCCAGCAGTGCAGGGTTAGGGGGGTTCGGACTACGGTATGGCTACACCTTC
once	TRBV5-1	TRBJ1-2	TRBD1	CASTPQTFGTELYGYTF	TGCGCCAGCACCCCTCAAACGTTCGGGACAGAACTCTATGGCTACACCTTC
NA	TRBV19	TRBJ1-5	NA	CASRNLGGGQPQHF	TGTGCCAGTAGGAACCTCGGAGGGGGGCAGCCCCAGCATTTT
NA	TRBV6-1	TRBJ2-7	NA	CASRRASEQYF	TGTGCCAGCAGGAGGGCGTCCGAGCAGTACTTC
NA	TRBV20-1	TRBJ2-7	NA	CSATGTGYEQYF	TGCAGTGCAACCGGGACGGGATACGAGCAGTACTTC
NA	TRBV5-1	TRBJ2-3	TRBD1	CASCITGGRDTQYF	TGCGCCAGCTGCATAACAGGGGGCAGAGATACGCAGTATTTT
once	TRBV5-4	TRBJ2-5	TRBD2	CASSLPGGWETQYF	TGTGCCAGCAGCTTGCCGGGAGGGTGGGAGACCCAGTACTTC
NA	TRBV6-1	TRBJ1-2	NA	CASSETGEYGYTF	TGTGCCAGCAGTGAAACGGGGGAATATGGCTACACCTTC
few	TRBV29-1	TRBJ1-1	NA	CSVLRLMNTEAFF	TGCAGCGTCCTCAGGCTGATGAACACTGAAGCTTTCTTT
NA	TRBV6-1	TRBJ1-1	NA	CASSGLGEWTEAFF	TGTGCCAGCAGTGGGTTGGGGGAATGGACTGAAGCTTTCTTT
once	TRBV7-9	TRBJ2-1	NA	CASSVRVDGGVRNEQFF	TGTGCCAGCAGCGTCCGGGTTGATGGAGGGGTTCGCAATGAGCAGTTCTTC
NA	TRBV2	TRBJ1-5	NA	CASSAGRVDQPQHF	TGTGCCAGCAGTGCGGGGAGGGTGGATCAGCCCCAGCATTTT
NA	TRBV12-3/TRBV12-4	TRBJ1-2	TRBD1	CASSLGQEVGYTF	TGTGCCAGCAGCTTGGGACAGGAAGTAGGCTACACCTTC
NA	TRBV20-1	TRBJ2-5	NA	CSAINLRDGETQYF	TGCAGTGCTATCAACCTACGGGACGGGGAGACCCAGTACTTC
NA	TRBV30	TRBJ2-5	TRBD2	CAWSVLAGGQETQYF	TGTGCCTGGAGTGTCCTAGCGGGGGGGCAGGAGACCCAGTACTTC
few	TRBV6-2/TRBV6-3	TRBJ1-6	NA	CASSYAGNSPLHF	TGTGCCAGCAGTTACGCGGGAAATTCACCCCTCCACTTT
few	TRBV7-2	TRBJ1-6	NA	CASSRDIYSPLHF	TGTGCCAGCAGTCGGGACATCTATTCACCCCTCCACTTT
NA	TRBV20-1	TRBJ1-6	NA	CSASRGADSLPLHF	TGCAGTGCTAGTCGAGGGGCTGACTCTCTTCCCCTCCACTTT
few	TRBV15	TRBJ2-3	TRBD2	CATSRRTSGSTDTQYF	TGTGCCACCAGCAGGAGGACTAGCGGGAGCACAGATACGCAGTATTTT
NA	TRBV6-5	TRBJ2-5	NA	CASSWGQRHGGETQYF	TGTGCCAGCAGTTGGGGGCAGCGGCACGGTGGGGAGACCCAGTACTTC
NA	TRBV7-7	TRBJ2-3	NA	CASSIGNPDTQYF	TGTGCCAGCAGTATTGGAAACCCAGATACGCAGTATTTT
once	TRBV20-1	TRBJ2-1	NA	CSAGPGGTQYNEQFF	TGCAGTGCGGGGCCGGGGGGCACGCAATACAATGAGCAGTTCTTC
NA	TRBV30	TRBJ2-7	TRBD2	CAWSGLAGGTFEQYF	TGTGCCTGGAGTGGCCTAGCGGGGGGTACTTTCGAGCAGTACTTC
NA	TRBV4-1	TRBJ2-3	TRBD2	CASSSSGVSTDTQYF	TGCGCCAGCAGCTCTAGCGGGGTGAGCACAGATACGCAGTATTTT
NA	TRBV21-1	TRBJ2-3	NA	CAILGPRTQYF	TGTGCCATCCTAGGGCCCCGGACGCAGTATTTT
NA	TRBV6-1	TRBJ2-3	TRBD2	CASSKLAGTDTQYF	TGTGCCAGCAGCAAACTAGCGGGCACAGATACGCAGTATTTT
NA	TRBV20-1	TRBJ2-7	TRBD2	CSARTSGSVLFSYEQYF	TGCAGTGCTAGGACTAGCGGGAGTGTTCTTTTCTCCTACGAGCAGTACTTC
NA	TRBV11-3	TRBJ2-2	TRBD2	CASSLAAGGMAGELFF	TGTGCCAGCAGCTTAGCAGCGGGAGGGATGGCCGGGGAGCTGTTTTTT
few	TRBV11-3	TRBJ1-2	NA	CASSLVGTPTGDYGYTF	TGTGCCAGCAGCTTAGTAGGGACACCAACCGGAGACTATGGCTACACCTTC
NA	TRBV4-1	TRBJ1-2	NA	CASSQVSSDHGYTF	TGCGCCAGCAGCCAAGTCTCCAGCGACCATGGCTACACCTTC
NA	TRBV7-9	TRBJ1-2	NA	CASSLLSYGYTF	TGTGCCAGCAGCTTACTCTCCTATGGCTACACCTTC
NA	TRBV2	TRBJ2-3	NA	CASSDQGRTTSTDTQYF	TGTGCCAGCAGTGACCAAGGACGGACTACTAGCACAGATACGCAGTATTTT
NA	TRBV27	TRBJ1-2	NA	CASSLGGTPNSYTF	TGTGCCAGCAGTTTAGGCGGGACCCCGAACAGCTACACCTTC
few	TRBV2	TRBJ2-3	NA	CASNLAGDTQYF	TGTGCCAGCAACCTAGCCGGAGATACGCAGTATTTT
few	TRBV6-1	TRBJ1-2	TRBD1	CASSDRDRGRGYTF	TGTGCCAGCAGTGACCGAGACAGGGGGCGAGGCTACACCTTC
few	TRBV2	TRBJ1-1	NA	CASSLDVTEAFF	TGTGCCAGCAGTCTGGATGTCACTGAAGCTTTCTTT
NA	TRBV5-4	TRBJ1-2	TRBD1	CASSIPRGTGTDGYTF	TGTGCCAGCAGCATACCGAGGGGGACAGGGACGGATGGCTACACCTTC
NA	TRBV6-2/TRBV6-3	TRBJ2-6	TRBD1	CASSYDRLRQGSSGANVLTF	TGTGCCAGCAGTTACGATAGGTTGAGACAGGGGAGCTCTGGGGCCAACGTCCTGACTTTC
NA	TRBV11-2	TRBJ2-1	TRBD2	CASSFMGLADYNEQFF	TGTGCCAGCAGCTTCATGGGACTAGCGGACTACAATGAGCAGTTCTTC
NA	TRBV7-2	TRBJ2-3	TRBD2	CASSQHSGSPSTDTQYF	TGTGCCAGCAGCCAACATAGCGGGAGCCCTAGCACAGATACGCAGTATTTT
few	TRBV7-3	TRBJ2-7	TRBD1	CASSLTPFGTGVSRQYF	TGTGCCAGCAGCTTAACCCCGTTCGGGACAGGGGTCAGTCGGCAGTACTTC
NA	TRBV6-4	TRBJ2-5	TRBD2	CASSPGPASGRETQYF	TGTGCCAGCAGTCCGGGGCCGGCTAGCGGGAGGGAGACCCAGTACTTC
few	TRBV6-5	TRBJ1-2	TRBD1	CASSSRGRSYGYTF	TGTGCCAGCAGTTCCAGGGGGCGCAGCTATGGCTACACCTTC
NA	TRBV7-2	TRBJ2-5	TRBD2	CASSPGGLAAPPPQETQYF	TGTGCCAGCAGCCCAGGCGGACTAGCGGCCCCACCTCCCCAAGAGACCCAGTACTTC
NA	TRBV11-2	TRBJ2-7	TRBD1	CASSIWTGTHEQYF	TGTGCCAGCAGCATATGGACAGGGACCCACGAGCAGTACTTC
few	TRBV6-2/TRBV6-3	TRBJ1-5	TRBD1	CASRGHDRASNQPQHF	TGTGCCAGCAGGGGTCACGACAGGGCTAGCAATCAGCCCCAGCATTTT